Included here is one TCR beta chain sequence, with context. Per the original data handling: Amplification of reference gene primers was used by the study to estimate nucleated cell counts. Assay: immunoSEQ multiplex PCR; the TCRdb copy retains only in-frame clones and omits some. V and J calls plus clone size are reproduced from that table; the DNA served to infer D and trimming. The repertoire holds around 170,000 clones, with about 86% as singletons. These data originate in a study of blood T cell repertoires in COVID-19. This CDR3 has 15 amino acids. The germline gives CDR1 SGHDT, CDR2 YYEEEE. With 4 bases clipped from V and 3 bases from J, the junction kept 9 bases outside the gene matches.

The origin of this receptor is a man under 40 with active or convalescent COVID-19. Material: peripheral blood. This sequence joins TRBV5-6 and TRBJ2-5; 7 nucleotides agree with TRBD1. The CDR3 here is CASSTTGRGEETQYF. The CDR3 region has the DNA TGTGCCAGCAGCACGACAGGGAGAGGAGAAGAGACCCAGTACTTC.